This TCR beta chain comes out of a study of T cell repertoires in cytomegalovirus infection. Study details: Indications of both CMV infection and matching HLA type were provided by public TCR beta signatures. Broader study findings: Dominant in the ex vivo response were TCR beta clonotypes restricted by HLA-C and specific for CMV. The cumulative frequency of public TCR beta families distinguished individuals who carried CMV together with the relevant HLA.

TCRdb passed the reads through MiXCR, listing each CDR3 protein once. The sample holds fewer than 250,000 distinct CDR3 sequences, around an eighth seen once. V lost 0 bases to trimming and J lost 4 bases; unmatched junction nucleotides: 1. The CDR3 loop spans 14 amino acids. Per the germline V gene, CDR1 is SGHTA and CDR2 is FQGNSA. The table lists this clonotype with many counts. The antigen remains unidentified. J is TRBJ2-5 and V is TRBV7-2, with 8 bases aligning to TRBD1. This TCR was sampled from a human donor in good health (CMV status not recorded). Some clones in this sample may be carry-over from other donors' samples. Sequenced material: PBMCs. The chain's CDR3 is CASSLADRAETQYF. In DNA, the CDR3 is TGTGCCAGCAGCTTAGCGGACAGGGCAGAGACCCAGTACTTC.